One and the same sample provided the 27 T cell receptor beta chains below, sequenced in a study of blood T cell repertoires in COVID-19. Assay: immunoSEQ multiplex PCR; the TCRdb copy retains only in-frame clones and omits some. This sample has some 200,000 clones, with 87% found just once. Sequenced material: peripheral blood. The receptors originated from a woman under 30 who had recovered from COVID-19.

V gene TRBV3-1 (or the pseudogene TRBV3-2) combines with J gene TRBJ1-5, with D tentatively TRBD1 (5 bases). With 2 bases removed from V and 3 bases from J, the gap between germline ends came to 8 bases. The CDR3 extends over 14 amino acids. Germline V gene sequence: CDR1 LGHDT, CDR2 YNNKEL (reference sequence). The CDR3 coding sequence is TGTGCCAGCAGCCAAAGGGGTTCCAATCAGCCCCAGCATTTT. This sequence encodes CASSQRGSNQPQHF.

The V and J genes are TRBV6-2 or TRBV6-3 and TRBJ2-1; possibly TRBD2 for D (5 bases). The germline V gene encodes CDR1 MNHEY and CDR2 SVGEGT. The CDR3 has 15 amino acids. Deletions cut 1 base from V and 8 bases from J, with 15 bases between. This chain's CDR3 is CASSYYRRGPYEQFF. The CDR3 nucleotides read TGTGCCAGCAGTTACTACCGTCGCGGGCCCTATGAGCAGTTCTTC.

Written as DNA, the CDR3 is TGTGCCAGCAGCCCCACGGGATCCGGAAACACCATATATTTT. Its translation: CASSPTGSGNTIYF. V and J are TRBV9 and TRBJ1-3; no reliable D call. The CDR3 is 14 residues long. Looked up from germline, CDR1 is SGDLS and CDR2 is YYNGEE. V was cut by 4 bases and J by 4 bases, with 12 bases left in between.

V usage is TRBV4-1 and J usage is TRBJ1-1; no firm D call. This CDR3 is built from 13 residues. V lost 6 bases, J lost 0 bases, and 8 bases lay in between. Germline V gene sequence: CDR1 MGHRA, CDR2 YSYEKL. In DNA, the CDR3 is TGCGCCAGCAGTCACGAGTTGAACACTGAAGCTTTCTTT. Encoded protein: CASSHELNTEAFF.

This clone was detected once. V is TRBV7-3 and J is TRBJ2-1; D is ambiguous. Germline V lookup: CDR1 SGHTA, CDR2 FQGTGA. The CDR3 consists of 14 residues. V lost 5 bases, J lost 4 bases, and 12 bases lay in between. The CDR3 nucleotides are TGTGCCAGCAGCCAAGACTCGCCGTACAATGAGCAGTTCTTC. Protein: CASSQDSPYNEQFF.

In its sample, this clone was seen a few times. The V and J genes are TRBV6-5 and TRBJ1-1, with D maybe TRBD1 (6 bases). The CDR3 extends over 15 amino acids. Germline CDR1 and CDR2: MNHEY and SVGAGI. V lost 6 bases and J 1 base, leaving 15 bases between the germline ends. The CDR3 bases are TGTGCCAGCAGAGAGGGGGTCCGGCAGAACACTGAAGCTTTCTTT. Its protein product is CASREGVRQNTEAFF.

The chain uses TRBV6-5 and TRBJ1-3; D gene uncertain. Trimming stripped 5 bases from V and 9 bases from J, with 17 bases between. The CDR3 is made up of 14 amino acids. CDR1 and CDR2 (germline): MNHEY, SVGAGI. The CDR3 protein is CASSLNRAAGTIYF. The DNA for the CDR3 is TGTGCCAGCAGTCTAAACCGGGCAGCGGGCACCATATATTTT.

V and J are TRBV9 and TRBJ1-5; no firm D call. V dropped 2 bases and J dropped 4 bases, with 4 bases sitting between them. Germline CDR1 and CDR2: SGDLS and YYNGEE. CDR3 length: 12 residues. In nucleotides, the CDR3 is TGTGCCAGCAGCGTCGGGAATCAGCCCCAGCATTTT. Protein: CASSVGNQPQHF. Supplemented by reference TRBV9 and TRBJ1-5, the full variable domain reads DSGVTQTPKHLITATGQRVTLRCSPRSGDLSVYWYQQSLDQGLQFLIQYYNGEERAKGNILERFSAQQFPDLHSELNLSSLELGDSALYFCASSVGNQPQHFGDGTRLSIL.

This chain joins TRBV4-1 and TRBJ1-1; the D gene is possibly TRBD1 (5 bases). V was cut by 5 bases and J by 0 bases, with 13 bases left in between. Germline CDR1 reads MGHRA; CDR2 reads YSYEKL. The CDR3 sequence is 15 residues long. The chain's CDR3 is CASSYPGRVNTEAFF. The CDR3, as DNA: TGCGCCAGCAGCTACCCTGGCAGGGTGAACACTGAAGCTTTCTTT.

The CDR3 DNA sequence: TGTGCCAGCAGCAATAAACTAGCGGGAGGGGTCGGCAATGAGCAGTTCTTC. Its translation: CASSNKLAGGVGNEQFF. This chain links TRBV27 with TRBJ2-1; 13 nucleotides match TRBD2. Germline-derived CDR1 and CDR2 are MNHEY and SMNVEV (reference sequence). There are 17 residues in the CDR3. V lost 6 bases to trimming and J lost 6 bases; unmatched junction nucleotides: 11.

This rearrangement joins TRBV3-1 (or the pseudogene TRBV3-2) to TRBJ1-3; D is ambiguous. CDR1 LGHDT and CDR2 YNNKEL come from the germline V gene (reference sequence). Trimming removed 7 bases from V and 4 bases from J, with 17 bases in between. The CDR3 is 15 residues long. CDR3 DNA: TGTGCCAGCAAACTTGAGGGATATTCAGGAAACACCATATATTTT. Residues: CASKLEGYSGNTIYF.

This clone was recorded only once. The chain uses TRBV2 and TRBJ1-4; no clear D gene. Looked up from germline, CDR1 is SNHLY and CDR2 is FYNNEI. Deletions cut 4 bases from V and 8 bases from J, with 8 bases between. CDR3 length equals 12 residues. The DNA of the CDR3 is TGTGCCAGCAGTGGGACTGGGGAAAAACTGTTTTTT. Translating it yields CASSGTGEKLFF.

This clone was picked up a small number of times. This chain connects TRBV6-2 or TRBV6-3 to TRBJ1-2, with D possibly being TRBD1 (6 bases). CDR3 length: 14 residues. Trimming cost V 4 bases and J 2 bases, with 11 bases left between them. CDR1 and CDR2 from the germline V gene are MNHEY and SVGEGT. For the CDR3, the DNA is TGTGCCAGCAGTTCGGGACAATGGAACTATGGCTACACCTTC. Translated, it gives CASSSGQWNYGYTF.

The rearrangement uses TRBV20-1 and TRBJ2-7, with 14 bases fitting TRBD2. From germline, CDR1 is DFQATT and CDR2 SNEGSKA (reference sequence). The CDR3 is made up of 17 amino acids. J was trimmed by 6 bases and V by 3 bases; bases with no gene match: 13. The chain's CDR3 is CSASSRLAGGLRVEQYF. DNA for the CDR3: TGCAGTGCTAGTTCGCGACTAGCGGGAGGGCTCCGGGTCGAGCAGTACTTC.

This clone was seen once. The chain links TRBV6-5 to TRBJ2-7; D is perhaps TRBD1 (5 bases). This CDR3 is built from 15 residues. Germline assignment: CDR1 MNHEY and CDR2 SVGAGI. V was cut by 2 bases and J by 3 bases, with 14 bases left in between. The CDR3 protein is CASSYEKGNYYEQYF. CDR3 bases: TGTGCCAGCAGTTACGAGAAGGGGAACTACTACGAGCAGTACTTC.

CDR3 sequence reads: CASSSGGPNTGELFF. In DNA, the CDR3 is TGTGCCAGCAGTTCGGGAGGGCCGAACACCGGGGAGCTGTTTTTT. The rearrangement uses TRBV6-5 and TRBJ2-2; TRBD2 aligns across 8 bases. V lost 4 bases and J lost 0; bases outside the gene matches: 1. Per the germline V gene, CDR1 is MNHEY and CDR2 is SVGAGI. This CDR3 has 15 amino acids.

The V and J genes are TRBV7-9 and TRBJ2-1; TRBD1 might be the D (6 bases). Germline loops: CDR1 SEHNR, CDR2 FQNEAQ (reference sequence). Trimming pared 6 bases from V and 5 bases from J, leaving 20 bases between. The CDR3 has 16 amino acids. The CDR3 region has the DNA TGTGCCAGCAGTCGAACAGGGACGTCCATTGACAATGAGCAGTTCTTC. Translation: CASSRTGTSIDNEQFF. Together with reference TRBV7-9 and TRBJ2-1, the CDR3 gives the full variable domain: DTGVSQNPRHKITKRGQNVTFRCDPISEHNRLYWYRQTLGQGPEFLTYFQNEAQLEKSRLLSDRFSAERPKGSFSTLEIQRTEQGDSAMYLCASSRTGTSIDNEQFFGPGTRLTVL.

CDR3 DNA: TGTGCCAGTAGTGGCAGGGAAAGCAACACTGAAGCTTTCTTT. This translates into CASSGRESNTEAFF. The genes are TRBV19 and TRBJ1-1; a weak D match, TRBD1 (5 bases). Germline assignment: CDR1 LNHDA and CDR2 SQIVND (reference sequence). The ends were cut back, 5 bases at V and 2 bases at J, with 12 bases in the middle. The CDR3 contains 14 residues.

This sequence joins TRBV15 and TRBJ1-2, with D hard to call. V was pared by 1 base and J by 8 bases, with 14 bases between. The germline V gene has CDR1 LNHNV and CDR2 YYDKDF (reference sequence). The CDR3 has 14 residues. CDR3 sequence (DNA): TGTGCCACCAGCAGAGGAGTGGTGTTTTGGGGCTACACCTTC. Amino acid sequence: CATSRGVVFWGYTF.

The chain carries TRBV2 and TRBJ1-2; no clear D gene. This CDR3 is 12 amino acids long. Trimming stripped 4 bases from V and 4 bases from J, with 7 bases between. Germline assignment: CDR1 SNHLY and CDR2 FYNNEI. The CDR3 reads CASSGTVYGYTF. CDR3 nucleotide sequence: TGTGCCAGCAGTGGGACTGTCTATGGCTACACCTTC.

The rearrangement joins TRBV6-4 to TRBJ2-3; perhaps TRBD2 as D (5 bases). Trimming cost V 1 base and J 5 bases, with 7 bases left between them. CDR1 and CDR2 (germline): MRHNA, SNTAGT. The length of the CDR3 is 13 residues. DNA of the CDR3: TGTGCCAGCAGTGACTTACTAGGAGATACGCAGTATTTT. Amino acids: CASSDLLGDTQYF.

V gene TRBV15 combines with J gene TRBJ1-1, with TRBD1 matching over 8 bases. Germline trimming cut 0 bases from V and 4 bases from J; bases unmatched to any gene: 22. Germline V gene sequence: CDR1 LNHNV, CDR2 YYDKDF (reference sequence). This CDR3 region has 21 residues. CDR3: CATSRDGVRDRWMTLSTEAFF. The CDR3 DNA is TGTGCCACCAGCAGAGACGGCGTTAGGGACAGGTGGATGACTCTGAGCACTGAAGCTTTCTTT.

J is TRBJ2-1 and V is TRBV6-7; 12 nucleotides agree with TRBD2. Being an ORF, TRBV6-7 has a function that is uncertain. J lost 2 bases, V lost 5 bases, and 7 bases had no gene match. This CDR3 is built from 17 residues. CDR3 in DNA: TGTGCCAGCAGTAAACCGACTAGCGGGAGTCCCTACAATGAGCAGTTCTTC. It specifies CASSKPTSGSPYNEQFF.

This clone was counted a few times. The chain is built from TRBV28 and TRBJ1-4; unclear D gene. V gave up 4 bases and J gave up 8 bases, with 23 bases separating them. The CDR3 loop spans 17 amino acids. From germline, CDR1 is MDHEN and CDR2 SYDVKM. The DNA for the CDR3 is TGTGCCAGCAGTTCCCCTTTCGGTGCTCAGTGGAGGGAAAAACTGTTTTTT. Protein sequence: CASSSPFGAQWREKLFF. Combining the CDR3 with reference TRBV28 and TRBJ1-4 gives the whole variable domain DVKVTQSSRYLVKRTGEKVFLECVQDMDHENMFWYRQDPGLGLRLIYFSYDVKMKEKGDIPEGYSVSREKKERFSLILESASTNQTSMYLCASSSPFGAQWREKLFFGSGTQLSVL.

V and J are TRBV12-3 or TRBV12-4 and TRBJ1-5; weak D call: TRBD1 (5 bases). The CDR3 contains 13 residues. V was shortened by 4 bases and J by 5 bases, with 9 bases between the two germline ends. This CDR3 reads CASSSQGYQPQHF. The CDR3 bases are TGTGCCAGCAGTTCGCAGGGCTATCAGCCCCAGCATTTT.

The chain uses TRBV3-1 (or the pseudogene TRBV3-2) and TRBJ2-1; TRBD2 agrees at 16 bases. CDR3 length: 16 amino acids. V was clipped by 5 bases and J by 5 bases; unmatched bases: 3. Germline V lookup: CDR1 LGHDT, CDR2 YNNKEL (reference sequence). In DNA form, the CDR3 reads TGTGCCAGCAGCTGGGGACTAGCGGGAGGGAACAATGAGCAGTTCTTC. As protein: CASSWGLAGGNNEQFF.

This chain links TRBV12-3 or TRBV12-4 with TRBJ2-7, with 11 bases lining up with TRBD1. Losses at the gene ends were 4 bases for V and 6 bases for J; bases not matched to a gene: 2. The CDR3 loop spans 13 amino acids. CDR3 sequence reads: CASSWTGGGEQYF. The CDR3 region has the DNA TGTGCCAGCAGTTGGACAGGGGGCGGCGAGCAGTACTTC.